A selection of T cell receptor beta chains follows, all from one sample in a study of T cell changes during pregnancy in multiple sclerosis. The repertoire was sequenced with immunoSEQ multiplex PCR; TCRdb's copy has only in-frame clones and lacks some. The sample shows some 60,000 clones, roughly nine tenths of them seen only once. The specimen was CD4+ T cells from peripheral blood mononuclear cells, collected in the first trimester of pregnancy. Source of these receptors: a female donor with multiple sclerosis, enrolled in a pregnancy study. CDR3s include the opening cysteine and the closing phenylalanine or tryptophan. The D gene is left open where the match is weak. Some rows have no size entry. The others give once, few or many, or a class for an expanded clone.

>TRBV5-4|TRBJ2-1|-|-|14
CASSLPPRLDEQFF
TGTGCCAGCAGTCTGCCGCCTAGATTGGATGAGCAGTTCTTC
>TRBV2|TRBJ2-2|-|-|15
CASTLQGRDTGELFF
TGTGCCAGCACCCTACAGGGTAGGGACACCGGGGAGCTGTTTTTT
>TRBV7-2|TRBJ2-3|TRBD1|once|15
CASSRDRGGTDTQYF
TGTGCCAGCAGCCGGGACAGGGGGGGGACAGATACGCAGTATTTT
>TRBV9|TRBJ2-3|-|once|14
CASSGQISTDTQYF
TGTGCCAGCAGCGGACAGATTAGCACAGATACGCAGTATTTT
>TRBV5-4|TRBJ1-6|TRBD1|-|15
CASSGTGGRNSPLHF
TGTGCCAGCAGCGGGACAGGGGGCAGAAATTCACCCCTCCACTTT
>TRBV9|TRBJ2-1|TRBD2|-|15
CASSGGLASGDEQFF
TGTGCCAGCAGCGGGGGACTAGCATCGGGTGATGAGCAGTTCTTC
>TRBV7-9|TRBJ1-3|-|medium-sized|15
CASSFGLGSGNTIYF
TGTGCCAGCAGCTTTGGACTTGGTTCTGGAAACACCATATATTTT
>TRBV7-9|TRBJ2-7|-|-|14
CASSFWGGSYEQYF
TGTGCCAGCAGCTTTTGGGGGGGCAGCTACGAGCAGTACTTC
>TRBV6-1|TRBJ2-7|TRBD1|once|17
CASSEDPPGQVTYEQYF
TGTGCCAGCAGTGAAGATCCCCCGGGACAGGTTACCTACGAGCAGTACTTC
>TRBV5-5|TRBJ1-1|-|-|13
CASSFGGSAEAFF
TGTGCCAGCAGCTTCGGAGGGTCCGCTGAAGCTTTCTTT
>TRBV9|TRBJ2-7|TRBD1|-|17
CASSVGTMGQGLGEQYF
TGTGCCAGCAGCGTAGGGACCATGGGACAGGGCTTGGGGGAGCAGTACTTC
>TRBV10-3|TRBJ2-7|TRBD2|few|17
CAISESLAGDNSYEQYF
TGTGCCATCAGTGAGTCATTAGCGGGGGACAATTCCTACGAGCAGTACTTC
>TRBV18|TRBJ2-5|-|-|13
CASSPLGRETQYF
TGTGCCAGCTCACCATTAGGGAGGGAGACCCAGTACTTC
>TRBV5-4|TRBJ2-5|TRBD2|-|15
CASSFSSGGKETQYF
TGTGCCAGCAGCTTTTCTAGCGGGGGGAAAGAGACCCAGTACTTC
>TRBV7-3|TRBJ2-5|TRBD2|-|16
CASSPLLAGGRETQYF
TGTGCCAGCAGCCCGCTACTAGCGGGGGGGCGAGAGACCCAGTACTTC
>TRBV5-4|TRBJ2-3|TRBD1|-|15
CASSLSGTGSDTQYF
TGTGCCAGCAGCTTGTCGGGGACAGGGTCCGATACGCAGTATTTT
>TRBV5-1|TRBJ2-7|TRBD1|-|17
CASSLMGQMTGGGEQYF
TGCGCCAGCAGCTTGATGGGCCAAATGACAGGGGGCGGCGAGCAGTACTTC
>TRBV19|TRBJ2-3|-|-|13
CASRSSSTDTQYF
TGTGCCAGTAGATCCTCTAGCACAGATACGCAGTATTTT
>TRBV19|TRBJ1-2|-|-|12
CASSIRGGGYTF
TGTGCCAGTAGTATTCGAGGAGGGGGCTACACCTTC
>TRBV5-1|TRBJ2-1|-|few|16
CASSFSGTKESVGQFF
TGCGCCAGCAGCTTCTCCGGGACAAAGGAATCGGTTGGGCAGTTCTTC
>TRBV11-3|TRBJ2-2|-|-|13
CASSANFLGELFF
TGTGCCAGCAGCGCGAACTTTTTAGGGGAGCTGTTTTTT
>TRBV5-1|TRBJ1-4|-|-|14
CASSRGQTNEKLFF
TGCGCCAGCAGCCGAGGGCAGACTAATGAAAAACTGTTTTTT
>TRBV10-3|TRBJ2-7|TRBD1|-|12
CATGTVSYEQYF
TGTGCCACCGGGACAGTATCCTACGAGCAGTACTTC
>TRBV9|TRBJ1-5|-|-|14
CASSARGGTQPQHF
TGTGCCAGCAGCGCACGGGGGGGTACTCAGCCCCAGCATTTT
>TRBV7-9|TRBJ1-2|TRBD1|-|13
CASSPGTGYGYTF
TGTGCCAGCAGCCCCGGGACAGGGTATGGCTACACCTTC
>TRBV7-9|TRBJ2-1|TRBD1|-|13
CASSLGTGERQFF
TGTGCCAGCAGCTTAGGTACAGGGGAAAGGCAGTTCTTC
>TRBV12-5|TRBJ2-7|-|-|15
CASGLGDFGRYEQYF
TGTGCTAGTGGTCTAGGGGATTTTGGTAGGTACGAGCAGTACTTC
>TRBV30|TRBJ1-3|-|-|14
CAWRTDSSGNTIYF
TGTGCCTGGAGGACTGACAGCTCTGGAAACACCATATATTTT
>TRBV7-3|TRBJ2-3|-|-|14
CASSLIGQQDTQYF
TGTGCCAGCAGCTTAATTGGACAGCAGGATACGCAGTATTTT
>TRBV27|TRBJ2-7|-|-|13
CASSANGDYEQYF
TGTGCCAGCAGTGCCAACGGGGACTACGAGCAGTACTTC
>TRBV7-2|TRBJ1-2|-|-|13
CASSLTGLYGYTF
TGTGCCAGCAGCTTGACAGGCCTCTATGGCTACACCTTC
>TRBV6-1|TRBJ1-5|-|-|15
CASSEMGAGNQPQHF
TGTGCCAGCAGTGAAATGGGGGCCGGCAATCAGCCCCAGCATTTT
>TRBV7-6|TRBJ2-5|TRBD2|-|13
CASSSGVRETQYF
TGTGCCAGCTCTAGCGGGGTGAGGGAGACCCAGTACTTC
>TRBV9|TRBJ1-4|-|medium-sized|15
CASSPFLGAGEKLFF
TGTGCCAGCAGCCCCTTTTTGGGAGCGGGGGAAAAACTGTTTTTT
>TRBV19|TRBJ1-2|TRBD1|-|15
CASSTGQGSWYGYTF
TGTGCCAGTAGTACGGGACAGGGTTCTTGGTATGGCTACACCTTC
>TRBV12-5|TRBJ2-1|TRBD1|-|15
CASGDGTGRSYEQFF
TGTGCTAGTGGGGACGGGACAGGGAGATCCTATGAGCAGTTCTTC
>TRBV7-2|TRBJ2-3|TRBD2|-|17
CASSLTGLAGGTDTQYF
TGTGCCAGCAGCCTAACCGGACTAGCGGGGGGCACAGATACGCAGTATTTT
>TRBV19|TRBJ1-1|-|-|13
CASSIQKNTEAFF
TGTGCCAGTAGTATACAAAAGAACACTGAAGCTTTCTTT
>TRBV6-6|TRBJ1-3|TRBD1|-|16
CATLPGQLSSGNTIYF
TGTGCCACCCTGCCGGGACAGCTTTCCTCTGGAAACACCATATATTTT
>TRBV19|TRBJ1-4|-|once|19
CASSIDPTPVGQPWTKLFF
TGTGCCAGTAGTATAGACCCAACCCCAGTAGGACAGCCTTGGACAAAACTGTTTTTT
>TRBV10-3|TRBJ1-1|-|-|13
CAMCRQMNTEAFF
TGTGCCATGTGTCGACAGATGAACACTGAAGCTTTCTTT
>TRBV6-6|TRBJ2-2|TRBD1|-|15
CASSRIDRAAGELFF
TGTGCCAGCAGCAGAATCGACAGGGCCGCCGGGGAGCTGTTTTTT
>TRBV5-4|TRBJ1-1|-|-|15
CASSSHKQGNTEAFF
TGTGCCAGCAGCTCACACAAACAGGGAAACACTGAAGCTTTCTTT
>TRBV18|TRBJ2-2|-|-|17
CASSPGGGGSNTGELFF
TGTGCCAGCTCACCTGGAGGCGGGGGCTCGAACACCGGGGAGCTGTTTTTT
>TRBV6-1|TRBJ1-4|TRBD1|-|15
CASSAPGTEREKLFF
TGTGCCAGCAGTGCCCCCGGGACAGAGCGTGAAAAACTGTTTTTT
>TRBV9|TRBJ2-4|-|-|17
CASDRGHTREWPNIQYF
TGTGCCAGCGATAGGGGACACACCAGGGAGTGGCCTAACATTCAGTACTTC
>TRBV5-4|TRBJ2-1|TRBD1|-|14
CASRPGTDYNEQFF
TGTGCCAGCAGACCCGGGACAGACTACAATGAGCAGTTCTTC
>TRBV19|TRBJ1-5|TRBD1|few|15
CASSQTGESNQPQHF
TGTGCCAGTAGTCAGACAGGGGAGAGCAATCAGCCCCAGCATTTT
>TRBV9|TRBJ1-2|-|-|12
CASSVGQAHYTF
TGTGCCAGCAGCGTAGGGCAGGCCCACTACACCTTC
>TRBV7-2|TRBJ1-5|TRBD1|few|15
CASSDPGTGAQPQHF
TGTGCCAGCAGCGACCCCGGGACAGGGGCTCAGCCCCAGCATTTT
>TRBV11-1|TRBJ2-7|-|-|13
CASSRDISYEQYF
TGTGCCAGCAGCCGGGACATCTCCTACGAGCAGTACTTC
>TRBV5-4|TRBJ1-1|-|-|16
CASSFAGLRSGAEAFF
TGTGCCAGCAGCTTTGCGGGACTAAGAAGCGGAGCTGAAGCTTTCTTT
>TRBV11-1|TRBJ2-2|-|-|13
CASSWTVSGELFF
TGTGCCAGCAGCTGGACAGTCTCCGGGGAGCTGTTTTTT
>TRBV2|TRBJ2-7|-|-|13
CASSLQGSYEQYF
TGTGCCAGCAGTTTACAGGGATCCTACGAGCAGTACTTC
>TRBV5-4|TRBJ2-5|-|-|13
CASSPGQEETQYF
TGTGCCAGCAGCCCCGGACAAGAAGAGACCCAGTACTTC